The text below deals with one T cell receptor (beta chain). A much larger clonotype is one base distant, so this may be a read error. CDR1 and CDR2 (germline): GTSNPN, SVGIG (reference sequence). V dropped 0 bases and J dropped 2 bases, with 22 bases sitting between them. This CDR3 has 18 amino acids. This entry belongs to a study of molecular identifiers for immune sequencing clone quantification. TCRdb re-derived calls from the PCR reads in MiXCR, one entry per CDR3 protein. This sample has about 510,000 distinct CDR3 sequences, with over 20% found just once. The TCR originated in a human donor in good health. Some libraries in this study had Jurkat cell RNA spiked in. Sequenced sample: naive CD8+ T cells from blood, with Jurkat cell RNA spiked in. Subset denoted: FACS-sorted CD8+CD4-CCR7+CD45RA+ naive T cells. This rearrangement joins TRBV30 to TRBJ1-1; a weak D match, TRBD1 (6 bases). The CDR3 sequence: CAWSVPLARVGGNTEAFF. DNA for the CDR3: TGTGCCTGGAGTGTACCGTTAGCTCGGGTAGGGGGAAACACTGAAGCTTTCTTT. The complete variable domain, with remaining parts taken from reference TRBV30 and TRBJ1-1, reads SQTIHQWPATLVQPVGSPLSLECTVEGTSNPNLYWYRQAAGRGLQLLFYSVGIGQISSEVPQNLSASRPQDRQFILSSKKLLLSDSGFYLCAWSVPLARVGGNTEAFFGQGTRLTVV.